Listed below are T cell receptor beta chains from one sample, sequenced in a study of vaccination and CD4 T cells after COVID-19. MiXCR, run by TCRdb on the PCR reads, gives a single entry per CDR3 protein. The sample carries more than 15,000 distinct CDR3 sequences, roughly 51% recorded once. Their recognized antigens are unknown. Sequencing was performed on cultured CD4+ T cells from blood, taken after SARS-CoV-2 vaccination. The receptors here all came from a human donor with COVID-19. CDR3s include the opening cysteine and the closing phenylalanine or tryptophan. Each record gives: D gene, J gene, V gene, clone size, CDR3 length, CDR3 protein, CDR3 DNA. D genes are given only for firm matches. Only part of the rows carry a size: once, few, many, or a class if the clone is expanded.

TRBD1 | TRBJ1-1 | TRBV6-1 | NA | 12 | CASRRQGIEAFF | TGTGCCAGCAGACGACAGGGAATTGAAGCTTTCTTT
NA | TRBJ1-5 | TRBV12-3/TRBV12-4 | few | 14 | CASSPRLRNQPQHF | TGTGCCAGCAGTCCCCGTCTGCGCAATCAGCCCCAGCATTTT
TRBD2 | TRBJ2-1 | TRBV28 | NA | 18 | CASSFSGGAFRLSNEQFF | TGTGCCAGCAGTTTTAGCGGGGGGGCTTTTAGACTATCCAATGAGCAGTTCTTC
NA | TRBJ2-6 | TRBV27 | NA | 13 | CVSRNSGANVLTF | TGTGTCAGCAGAAACTCTGGGGCCAACGTCCTGACTTTC
NA | TRBJ1-1 | TRBV5-4 | few | 14 | CASSFRGISTEAFF | TGTGCCAGCAGCTTCAGGGGCATCAGCACTGAAGCTTTCTTT
NA | TRBJ1-2 | TRBV2 | NA | 13 | CASIPRGRGGYTF | TGTGCCAGCATTCCCCGGGGGAGGGGGGGCTACACCTTC
NA | TRBJ2-3 | TRBV11-2 | few | 14 | CASSLVGRADTQYF | TGTGCCAGCAGCTTAGTGGGCAGGGCAGATACGCAGTATTTT
NA | TRBJ1-2 | TRBV19 | NA | 11 | CATWLNEGYTF | TGTGCCACCTGGCTTAACGAGGGCTACACCTTC
NA | TRBJ2-1 | TRBV6-5 | NA | 15 | CASSYRLDSAGKQFF | TGTGCCAGCAGTTACCGGTTAGACTCGGCGGGAAAGCAGTTCTTC
TRBD1 | TRBJ1-1 | TRBV7-2 | few | 13 | CASSLDRGTEAFF | TGTGCCAGCAGCTTGGACAGGGGGACTGAAGCTTTCTTT
NA | TRBJ1-1 | TRBV27 | few | 14 | CASSLSRARTEAFF | TGTGCCAGCAGTCTCTCCCGGGCGCGGACTGAAGCTTTCTTT
NA | TRBJ2-3 | TRBV20-1 | NA | 14 | CSALNRGAPDTQYF | TGCAGTGCACTAAACCGGGGGGCCCCAGATACGCAGTATTTT
NA | TRBJ2-3 | TRBV7-6 | few | 14 | CASSLAPPTDTQYF | TGTGCCAGCAGCTTAGCCCCCCCCACAGATACGCAGTATTTT
TRBD1 | TRBJ2-1 | TRBV7-2 | NA | 17 | CASSHYTGQGTYNEQFF | TGTGCCAGCAGCCACTACACGGGACAGGGGACCTACAATGAGCAGTTCTTC
NA | TRBJ1-2 | TRBV12-3/TRBV12-4 | NA | 14 | CASSPPLGKRGYTF | TGTGCCAGCAGCCCTCCACTTGGGAAGCGGGGCTACACCTTC
NA | TRBJ2-3 | TRBV6-1 | NA | 14 | CASGKPPYTDTQYF | TGTGCCAGCGGTAAACCCCCTTACACAGATACGCAGTATTTT
NA | TRBJ1-6 | TRBV28 | NA | 14 | CASSSPPGASPLHF | TGTGCCAGCAGTTCCCCGCCCGGGGCTTCACCCCTCCACTTT
NA | TRBJ1-1 | TRBV20-1 | NA | 12 | CSARAGNTEAFF | TGCAGTGCCCGAGCAGGTAACACTGAAGCTTTCTTT
NA | TRBJ2-5 | TRBV4-1 | NA | 15 | CASSLTANGQETQYF | TGCGCCAGCAGCCTCACAGCCAACGGGCAAGAGACCCAGTACTTC
NA | TRBJ2-2 | TRBV24-1 | NA | 19 | CATSDLQGNRAGSTGELFF | TGTGCCACCAGTGATTTGCAAGGGAACAGGGCGGGTTCCACCGGGGAGCTGTTTTTT
NA | TRBJ1-5 | TRBV19 | few | 12 | CASKEGRQPQHF | TGTGCCAGTAAAGAGGGGCGTCAGCCCCAGCATTTT
TRBD1 | TRBJ2-1 | TRBV10-1 | NA | 14 | CASSDPDRVDEQFF | TGCGCCAGCAGTGACCCTGACAGGGTCGATGAGCAGTTCTTC
NA | TRBJ1-3 | TRBV7-2 | NA | 13 | CASSLAPGDTIYF | TGTGCCAGCAGCTTGGCCCCTGGAGACACCATATATTTT
TRBD1 | TRBJ1-2 | TRBV12-3/TRBV12-4 | few | 12 | CASRRGQGGYTF | TGTGCCAGCAGGCGCGGACAGGGAGGCTACACCTTC
NA | TRBJ1-3 | TRBV12-3/TRBV12-4 | NA | 13 | CASSLGTLNTIYF | TGTGCCAGCAGCCTAGGGACACTAAACACCATATATTTT
NA | TRBJ1-5 | TRBV7-2 | NA | 14 | CASSLVQGNQPQHF | TGTGCCAGCAGCTTAGTGCAGGGCAATCAGCCCCAGCATTTT
TRBD1 | TRBJ2-3 | TRBV29-1 | few | 14 | CSVPSTGTTDTQYF | TGCAGCGTTCCCTCGACAGGGACCACAGATACGCAGTATTTT
TRBD1 | TRBJ2-7 | TRBV5-4 | NA | 14 | CASSGTGPSYEQYF | TGTGCCAGCAGCGGGACAGGGCCCTCCTACGAGCAGTACTTC
TRBD1 | TRBJ1-4 | TRBV7-2 | NA | 19 | CASSLEDRGKLLSNEKLFF | TGTGCCAGCAGCTTAGAGGACAGGGGCAAGCTTTTGTCTAATGAAAAACTGTTTTTT
TRBD1 | TRBJ2-5 | TRBV20-1 | NA | 15 | CSARAGQGKGETQYF | TGCAGTGCTAGGGCCGGACAGGGGAAGGGGGAGACCCAGTACTTC